Presented here are 22 T cell receptor beta chains from one specimen sequenced in a study of cytomegalovirus exposure and HLA in healthy donors. Primers included in the PCR were 60 Vbeta and 13 Jbeta primers. TCRdb's copy holds only in-frame clones and misses some; the assay was immunoSEQ multiplex PCR. In the table there are over 75,000 clones, 82% of which are singletons. The sample comprised PBMCs. The receptors here all came from a man aged 30-40 years in good health and CMV-seropositive.

This clone came up a few times. This sequence joins TRBV6-5 and TRBJ1-1; the match to TRBD1 covers 8 bases. V dropped 6 bases and J dropped 5; count of bases not matched to a gene: 8. The V gene's germline CDR1 is MNHEY and CDR2 SVGAGI. The CDR3 is 14 amino acids. The CDR3, as DNA: TGTGCCAGCAGGCGGACAGGGAGGGGGACTGAAGCTTTCTTT. Its translation: CASRRTGRGTEAFF.

This chain uses TRBV6-5 with TRBJ1-1; 7 bases line up with TRBD1. With 7 bases clipped from V and 0 bases from J, the junction kept 5 bases outside the gene matches. The V gene's germline CDR1 is MNHEY and CDR2 SVGAGI. The CDR3 spans 14 residues. CDR3 coding DNA: TGTGCCAGCACCGAGGGACAGATGAACACTGAAGCTTTCTTT. Protein: CASTEGQMNTEAFF.

The gene calls are TRBV2 and TRBJ1-6; D is unclear. The CDR3 extends over 17 amino acids. Germline CDR1 reads SNHLY; CDR2 reads FYNNEI. The V gene lost 2 bases and the J gene lost 0 bases, with 11 bases spanning the gap. The CDR3 coding sequence is TGTGCCAGCAGTGAATCACGCGTGAGCTCCTATAATTCACCCCTCCACTTT. This encodes CASSESRVSSYNSPLHF. Variable domain in full (rest from reference TRBV2 and TRBJ1-6): EPEVTQTPSHQVTQMGQEVILRCVPISNHLYFYWYRQILGQKVEFLVSFYNNEISEKSEIFDDQFSVERPDGSNFTLKIRSTKLEDSAMYFCASSESRVSSYNSPLHFGNGTRLTVT.

The chain links TRBV7-2 to TRBJ2-1; 7 nucleotides match TRBD1. Per germline, CDR1 SGHTA and CDR2 FQGNSA. CDR3 length equals 15 residues. With V trimmed by 1 base and J by 7 bases, 7 bases remained unmatched. The DNA of the CDR3 is TGTGCCAGCAGCTTAGACTTTGCCAGGGGGAATGAGCAGTTCTTC. It yields the protein CASSLDFARGNEQFF.

This rearrangement joins TRBV11-3 to TRBJ1-2; a possible D gene is TRBD1 (5 bases). The CDR3 extends over 15 amino acids. V was clipped by 8 bases and J by 4 bases, with 20 bases between them. Germline V gene data show CDR1 as SGHNT and CDR2 as YENEEA. CDR3 residues: CASGRPPNRGYGYTF. CDR3 coding DNA: TGTGCCAGCGGTCGACCACCGAATAGGGGCTATGGCTACACCTTC.

The J gene is TRBJ2-2, the V gene TRBV9, with D possibly matching TRBD1 (5 bases). The CDR3 loop spans 15 amino acids. V dropped 0 bases and J dropped 4 bases, with 10 bases sitting between them. Per the germline V gene, CDR1 is SGDLS and CDR2 is YYNGEE. In DNA form, the CDR3 reads TGTGCCAGCAGCGTAGAAGGGGTGGGCACCGGGGAGCTGTTTTTT. Translation: CASSVEGVGTGELFF.

DNA of the CDR3: TGTGCCTGGAGCGATAGCCACAGGGGCTATGGCTACACCTTC. This encodes CAWSDSHRGYGYTF. The chain is built from TRBV30 and TRBJ1-2; 7 nucleotides line up with TRBD1. Germline trimming cut 3 bases from V and 4 bases from J; bases unmatched to any gene: 8. Germline V gene data show CDR1 as GTSNPN and CDR2 as SVGIG (reference sequence). The CDR3 is 14 residues long. Using reference TRBV30 and TRBJ1-2 for the parts outside the CDR3, the full variable domain is SQTIHQWPATLVQPVGSPLSLECTVEGTSNPNLYWYRQAAGRGLQLLFYSVGIGQISSEVPQNLSASRPQDRQFILSSKKLLLSDSGFYLCAWSDSHRGYGYTFGSGTRLTVV.

This chain joins TRBV7-9 and TRBJ2-3; 13 nucleotides align to TRBD2. Trimming at V came to 4 bases and at J to 5 bases, leaving 3 bases not matched to a gene. The germline V gene encodes CDR1 SEHNR and CDR2 FQNEAQ (reference sequence). This CDR3 region has 15 residues. The CDR3 here is CASSWTSGSEDTQYF. CDR3 sequence (DNA): TGTGCCAGCAGCTGGACTAGCGGGAGTGAAGATACGCAGTATTTT.

The chain is built from TRBV5-4 and TRBJ2-7; 8 nucleotides align to TRBD2. The V gene end was trimmed by 4 bases and the J gene end by 4 bases; junction bases not matched to a gene: 7. The length of the CDR3 is 14 residues. Per germline, CDR1 SGHNT and CDR2 YYREEE (reference sequence). CDR3 bases: TGTGCCAGCAGCACCTCGGCTAGCGGGTACGAGCAGTACTTC. Its translation is CASSTSASGYEQYF.

The chain links TRBV30 to TRBJ1-4; possible D gene TRBD1, 5 bases. V dropped 0 bases and J dropped 3 bases, with 14 bases sitting between them. The germline V gene has CDR1 GTSNPN and CDR2 SVGIG (reference sequence). The CDR3 length is 16 residues. CDR3 in amino acids: CAWSVSFRVANEKLFF. As DNA, the CDR3 is TGTGCCTGGAGTGTATCGTTCAGGGTAGCTAATGAAAAACTGTTTTTT.

This clone was seen a few times. This chain joins TRBV27 and TRBJ2-1, with 7 bases identical to TRBD2. The length of the CDR3 is 15 residues. Trimming cost V 3 bases and J 7 bases; bases outside gene matches: 9. The germline gives CDR1 MNHEY, CDR2 SMNVEV (reference sequence). The CDR3 DNA follows: TGTGCCAGCAGTTTGGCTGCCGTTAGCGGGAATGAGCAGTTCTTC. Residues: CASSLAAVSGNEQFF.

The chain is built from TRBV5-1 and TRBJ2-1; 7 bases fit TRBD2. The V segment lost 1 base and the J segment 5 bases; nucleotides outside the gene matches: 9. CDR1 is SGHRS, CDR2 YFSETQ, per germline. There are 16 residues in the CDR3. The CDR3 DNA is TGCGCCAGCAGCTTGACGAGCGGGATAATAAACAATGAGCAGTTCTTC. It specifies CASSLTSGIINNEQFF.

The rearrangement joins TRBV4-1 to TRBJ2-7; 10 bases match TRBD2. V shed 4 bases and J 3 bases; nucleotides not matched to a gene: 6. From germline, CDR1 is MGHRA and CDR2 YSYEKL. The CDR3 length is 15 residues. The CDR3 nucleotides read TGCGCCAGCAGCCCCAGGACTAGCGGTTACTACGAGCAGTACTTC. Protein: CASSPRTSGYYEQYF.

This clone is a singleton in its sample. J is TRBJ2-1 and V is TRBV7-9; no definite D call. The CDR3 has 10 residues. V lost 8 bases and J 6 bases, leaving 5 bases between the germline ends. CDR1 and CDR2 from the germline V gene are SEHNR and FQNEAQ (reference sequence). CDR3 in amino acids: CASLGNEQFF. The CDR3, as DNA: TGTGCCAGCCTAGGCAATGAGCAGTTCTTC.

In DNA, the CDR3 is TGCAGCGTAGACGGGGGTAGCGGGAGAGTCTACGAGCAGTACTTC. Translated: CSVDGGSGRVYEQYF. The chain recombines TRBV29-1 with TRBJ2-7; 9 bases match TRBD2. J gave up 3 bases and V 6 bases, and 12 bases lay outside the gene matches. The CDR3 has 15 amino acids. Germline V gene lookup returns CDR1 SQVTM and CDR2 ANQGSEA.

The rearrangement uses TRBV10-1 and TRBJ2-7; D not resolved. Per the germline V gene, CDR1 is WNHNN and CDR2 is SYGVQD (reference sequence). V lost 0 bases and J lost 6, with 12 bases in between. The CDR3 covers 14 residues. The CDR3 region has the DNA TGCGCCAGCAGTGAGTCGTTGGCGGTTGGCGAGCAGTACTTC. The encoded protein is CASSESLAVGEQYF.

This clone was detected a few times. The chain couples TRBV6-1 to TRBJ1-1; a possible D gene is TRBD1 (5 bases). The CDR3 contains 14 residues. The V gene's germline CDR1 is MNHNS and CDR2 SASEGT. With 3 bases removed from V and 4 bases from J, the gap between germline ends came to 12 bases. The CDR3 nucleotides are TGTGCCAGCAGTGACCCTGGGGGGAGCACTGAAGCTTTCTTT. It specifies CASSDPGGSTEAFF.

This clone came up once. The chain has TRBV7-2 and TRBJ2-7; D is uncertain. Germline V gene data show CDR1 as SGHTA and CDR2 as FQGNSA. The CDR3 runs 17 residues. V was shortened by 5 bases and J by 0 bases, with 20 bases between the two germline ends. Written as DNA, the CDR3 is TGTGCCAGCAGCGCCCCGAGGAATGCGTTCCGCTCCTACGAGCAGTACTTC. Amino acid sequence: CASSAPRNAFRSYEQYF.

The chain combines TRBV29-1 with TRBJ1-2; D is unclear. The CDR3 is 12 residues long. Trimming left V 5 bases short and J 2 bases short, with 9 bases between. Per the germline V gene, CDR1 is SQVTM and CDR2 is ANQGSEA. The CDR3: CSVRATNYGYTF. The CDR3 nucleotides are TGCAGCGTTAGAGCAACGAACTATGGCTACACCTTC.

This clone occurred once. CDR3 loop: CASRQGPDSPLHF. The DNA for the CDR3 is TGTGCCAGCAGACAGGGCCCAGATTCACCCCTCCACTTT. The chain links TRBV2 to TRBJ1-6; possible D gene TRBD1, 6 bases. This CDR3 is built from 13 residues. Germline values: CDR1 SNHLY, CDR2 FYNNEI. V dropped 6 bases and J dropped 8 bases, with 11 bases sitting between them.

V gene TRBV9 combines with J gene TRBJ2-3; TRBD2 matches 9 bases. The CDR3 spans 16 residues. Looked up from germline, CDR1 is SGDLS and CDR2 is YYNGEE. The junction had 11 bases not matched to a gene; V was cut back by 0 bases and J by 9 bases. In DNA, the CDR3 is TGTGCCAGCAGCGTAGCTACGGCGGGAGGGCCGTGGACGCAGTATTTT. Protein product: CASSVATAGGPWTQYF.

The V and J genes are TRBV10-2 and TRBJ2-7; 8 positions match TRBD1. After removal of 7 bases from V and 0 bases from J, the junction contained 5 bases not matched to a gene. This CDR3 contains 14 residues. Germline lookup yields CDR1 WSHSY and CDR2 SAAADI. The CDR3 spells CASTRTGSSYEQYF. The CDR3 DNA sequence: TGCGCCAGCACCCGGACAGGGAGCTCCTACGAGCAGTACTTC.